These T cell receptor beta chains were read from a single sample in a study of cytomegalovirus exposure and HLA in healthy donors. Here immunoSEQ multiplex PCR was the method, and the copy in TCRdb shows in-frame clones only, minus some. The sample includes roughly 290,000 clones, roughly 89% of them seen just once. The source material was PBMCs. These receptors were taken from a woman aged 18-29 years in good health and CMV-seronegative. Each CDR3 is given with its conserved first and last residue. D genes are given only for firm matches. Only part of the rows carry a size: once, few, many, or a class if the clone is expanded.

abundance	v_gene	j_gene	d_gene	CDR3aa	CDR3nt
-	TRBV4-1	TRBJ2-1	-	CASSQGRGNNEQFF	TGCGCCAGCAGCCAAGGCCGGGGAAATAATGAGCAGTTCTTC
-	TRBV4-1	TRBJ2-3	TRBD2	CASSQEGVAGGQTQYF	TGCGCCAGCAGCCAAGAAGGGGTGGCGGGGGGGCAGACGCAGTATTTT
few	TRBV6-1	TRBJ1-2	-	CASSEDRSNYGYTF	TGTGCCAGCAGTGAAGACAGATCTAACTATGGCTACACCTTC
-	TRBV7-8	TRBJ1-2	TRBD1	CASTEDRAGNYGYTF	TGTGCCAGCACCGAAGACAGGGCTGGAAACTATGGCTACACCTTC
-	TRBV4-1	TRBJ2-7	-	CASSQERTGSNEQYF	TGCGCCAGCAGCCAAGAACGAACAGGGTCAAACGAGCAGTACTTC
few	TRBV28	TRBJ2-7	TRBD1	CASSRDRRNEQYF	TGTGCCAGCAGCCGGGACAGGAGGAACGAGCAGTACTTC
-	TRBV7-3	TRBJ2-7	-	CASSLGGSEQYF	TGTGCCAGCAGCTTAGGGGGGTCCGAGCAGTACTTC
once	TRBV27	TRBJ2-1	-	CASSLDPVSSVYNEQFF	TGTGCCAGCAGTTTAGACCCTGTGTCTAGCGTTTACAATGAGCAGTTCTTC
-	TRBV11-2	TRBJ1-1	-	CASSFIKNTEAFF	TGTGCCAGCAGCTTTATAAAGAACACTGAAGCTTTCTTT
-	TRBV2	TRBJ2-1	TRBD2	CASSRTTSGPRGEQFF	TGTGCCAGCAGCCGAACTACTAGCGGCCCGCGTGGTGAGCAGTTCTTC
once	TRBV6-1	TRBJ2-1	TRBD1	CATKPGTGGYEQFF	TGTGCCACGAAGCCCGGGACAGGGGGATATGAGCAGTTCTTC
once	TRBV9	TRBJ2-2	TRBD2	CASSAVTGTSNTGELFF	TGTGCCAGCAGCGCCGTCACCGGGACTAGCAACACCGGGGAGCTGTTTTTT
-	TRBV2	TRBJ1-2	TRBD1	CASSLPGQGAKGYGYTF	TGTGCCAGCAGCCTTCCGGGACAGGGGGCCAAGGGCTATGGCTACACCTTC
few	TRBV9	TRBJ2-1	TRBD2	CASSPGTSGGRRTYNEQFF	TGTGCCAGCAGCCCCGGGACTAGCGGGGGGCGACGAACCTACAATGAGCAGTTCTTC
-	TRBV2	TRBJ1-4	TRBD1	CASSEGVTGFRKLFF	TGTGCCAGCAGTGAAGGTGTGACAGGGTTTCGGAAACTGTTTTTT
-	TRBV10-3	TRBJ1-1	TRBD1	CAIRGGQDTEAFF	TGTGCCATCAGAGGGGGCCAGGACACTGAAGCTTTCTTT
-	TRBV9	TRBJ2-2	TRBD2	CASSPGGVTGELFF	TGTGCCAGCAGCCCGGGGGGAGTCACCGGGGAGCTGTTTTTT
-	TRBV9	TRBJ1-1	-	CASRPGSTTEAFF	TGTGCCAGCAGACCCGGGAGTACCACTGAAGCTTTCTTT
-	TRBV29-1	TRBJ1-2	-	CSVDPGGDTYGYTF	TGCAGCGTTGATCCGGGGGGGGACACCTATGGCTACACCTTC
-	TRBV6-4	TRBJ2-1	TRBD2	CASSPRRLAIGVEQFF	TGTGCCAGCAGTCCTCGTCGACTAGCGATCGGTGTTGAGCAGTTCTTC
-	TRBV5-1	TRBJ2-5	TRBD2	CASSLYPRGGETQYF	TGCGCCAGCAGCTTGTATCCGCGGGGGGGAGAGACCCAGTACTTC
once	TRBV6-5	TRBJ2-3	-	CASRGSTDTQYF	TGTGCCAGCCGGGGGAGCACAGATACGCAGTATTTT
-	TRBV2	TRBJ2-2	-	CASSFSLGGELFF	TGTGCCAGCAGTTTCTCACTAGGCGGGGAGCTGTTTTTT